This T cell receptor beta chain was obtained from a study of a mutant IDH1 vaccine in newly diagnosed glioma. Study background: Prior therapy was radiotherapy, temozolomide, or both; most received both.

Here immunoSEQ multiplex PCR was the method, and the copy in TCRdb shows in-frame clones only, minus some. The table lists 50,000 or so clones, about 91% of them singletons. The length of the CDR3 is 15 residues. Germline V CDR1 and CDR2: LNHDA, SQIVND (reference sequence). Trimming removed 6 bases at V and 0 bases at J, with 12 bases between. Indicated time point: week 11, during vaccination. Doses of 300 ug of mutant IDH1 20-mer peptide were given with topical imiquimod. Regarding this clone: As yet, its antigen is unknown.

The genes are TRBV19 and TRBJ2-1; possibly TRBD1 for D (5 bases). The source was PBMCs, collected from a glioma patient whose treatment included an IDH1 peptide vaccine. This receptor was identified in a man aged 45-65 years with glioma. Written as DNA, the CDR3 is TGTGCCAGTAGACAGGCCGTTAGCTCCTACAATGAGCAGTTCTTC. The encoded protein is CASRQAVSSYNEQFF.